This T cell receptor beta chain was sequenced in a study of OX40 agonist ivuxolimab in advanced cancers. Study as a whole: Participants, approximately 81% male, averaged roughly 60 years of age, ranging from about 23 to 79. Partial responses, seen in three patients, involved one hepatocellular carcinoma and two cutaneous melanomas.

Note on this clone: What it binds is unknown.

Here immunoSEQ multiplex PCR was the method, and the copy in TCRdb shows in-frame clones only, minus some. The sample includes about 100,000 clones, 89% seen only once; the top ten take about 0.17%. The CDR3 length is 17 residues. Germline values: CDR1 SGHDT, CDR2 YYEEEE. V lost 3 bases, J lost 4 bases, and 23 bases lay in between. The study's findings and limits: Antigen specificity of clonally expanded peripheral T cells was not established. Expanded clones tended on average to be more numerous among CD8+ T cells than CD4+.

Sample: CD4+ or CD8+ T cells sorted from blood, taken in a trial of the OX40 agonist ivuxolimab. The sequence derives from an adult with an advanced solid tumor such as melanoma, head and neck, liver or kidney cancer. This sequence joins TRBV5-6 and TRBJ2-7; perhaps TRBD1 as D (6 bases). CDR3 in DNA: TGTGCCAGCAGCTCCCGCATGCTTATAGGACAGATTTACGAGCAGTACTTC. This encodes CASSSRMLIGQIYEQYF.